Reported below is one T cell receptor (beta chain). Germline V lookup: CDR1 LNHDA, CDR2 SQIVND (reference sequence). This CDR3 spans 15 amino acids. V was pared by 2 bases and J by 2 bases, with 12 bases between. The data were produced by immunoSEQ multiplex PCR, yet TCRdb's version contains in-frame clones alone and is incomplete. The sample has about 150,000 clones; about four fifths are singletons. These data are taken from a study of blood T cell repertoires in COVID-19. Looking at the study overall: Samples of COVID-19 (acute and convalescent) were obtained from the United States, Italy and Spain.

The chain is built from TRBV19 and TRBJ2-5, with D perhaps matching TRBD1 (6 bases). The sequence was obtained from a woman of 80 years or more with COVID-19, enrolled during active disease. Sample: peripheral blood. CDR3 nucleotides: TGTGCCAGTAGTATACGCAGGGGCTGGCAAGAGACCCAGTACTTC. This translates into CASSIRRGWQETQYF. The variable domain in full, completed from reference TRBV19 and TRBJ2-5, reads DGGITQSPKYLFRKEGQNVTLSCEQNLNHDAMYWYRQDPGQGLRLIYYSQIVNDFQKGDIAEGYSVSREKKESFPLTVTSAQKNPTAFYLCASSIRRGWQETQYFGPGTRLLVL.